This TCR beta chain came from a study of T-cell reconstitution after alpha-beta-depleted transplantation in children. Trimming removed 3 bases at V and 5 bases at J, with 16 bases between. Germline CDR1 reads SGHAT; CDR2 reads FQNNGV. There are 15 residues in the CDR3. This sample's TCRbeta library carried unique molecular identifier barcodes. Each CDR3 protein gets one entry after TCRdb re-called the PCR reads with MiXCR. The sample includes around 380,000 distinct CDR3 sequences, 9.5% to 13% of them seen just once. This clonotype was observed a handful of times. This material consisted of PBMCs from the stem cell graft donor, taken from the stem cell graft. The TCR sequence derives from a human donor who donated a stem cell graft to a child with acute myeloid leukemia. The chain links TRBV11-2 to TRBJ1-1; D is undetermined. CDR3 in amino acids: CASSFAIIGDTEAFF. In nucleotides, the CDR3 is TGTGCCAGCAGCTTTGCTATAATCGGGGATACTGAAGCTTTCTTT.